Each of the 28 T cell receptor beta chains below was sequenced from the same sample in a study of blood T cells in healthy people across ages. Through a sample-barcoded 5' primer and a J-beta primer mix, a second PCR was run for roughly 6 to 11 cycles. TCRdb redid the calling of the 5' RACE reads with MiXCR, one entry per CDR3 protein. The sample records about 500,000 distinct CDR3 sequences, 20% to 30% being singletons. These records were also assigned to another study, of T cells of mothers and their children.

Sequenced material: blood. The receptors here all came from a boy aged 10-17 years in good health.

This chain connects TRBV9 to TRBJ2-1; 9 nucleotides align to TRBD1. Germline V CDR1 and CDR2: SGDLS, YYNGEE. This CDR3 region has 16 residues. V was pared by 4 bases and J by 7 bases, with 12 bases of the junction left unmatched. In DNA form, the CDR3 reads TGTGCCAGCAGCTCCGAAACAGGGGGCGGGTGGAATGAGCAGTTCTTC. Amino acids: CASSSETGGGWNEQFF.

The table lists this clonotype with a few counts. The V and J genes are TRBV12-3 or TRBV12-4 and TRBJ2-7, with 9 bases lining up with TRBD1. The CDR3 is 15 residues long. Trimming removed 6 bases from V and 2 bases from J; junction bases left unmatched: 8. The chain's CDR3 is CASSPLRTGAYEQYF. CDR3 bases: TGTGCCAGCAGCCCTCTGAGGACAGGGGCCTACGAGCAGTACTTC.

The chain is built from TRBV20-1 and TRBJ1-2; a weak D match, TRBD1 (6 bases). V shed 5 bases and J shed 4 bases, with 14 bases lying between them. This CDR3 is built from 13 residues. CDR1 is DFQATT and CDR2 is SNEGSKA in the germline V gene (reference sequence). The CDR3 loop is CSACDRTSYGYTF. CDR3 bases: TGCAGTGCTTGCGACAGGACATCCTATGGCTACACCTTC.

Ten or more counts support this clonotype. Here the CDR3 reads CSARPWDGAREETQYF. The CDR3 nucleotides read TGCAGTGCTAGACCCTGGGACGGAGCCCGAGAAGAGACCCAGTACTTC. This rearrangement joins TRBV20-1 to TRBJ2-5; D tentatively reads TRBD1 or TRBD2 (5 bases each). The germline CDR1 and CDR2 sequences are DFQATT and SNEGSKA (reference sequence). The length of the CDR3 is 16 residues. V lost 2 bases, J lost 3 bases, and 19 bases lay in between.

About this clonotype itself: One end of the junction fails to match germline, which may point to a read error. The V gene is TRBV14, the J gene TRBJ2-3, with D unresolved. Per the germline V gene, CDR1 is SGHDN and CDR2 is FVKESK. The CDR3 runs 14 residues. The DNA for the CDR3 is TGTGCCAGCGGCCAATGGCAGGTTACAGATACGCAGTATTTT. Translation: CASGQWQVTDTQYF.

This CDR3 reads CASSYSRGRDGYTF. CDR3 DNA: TGTGCCAGCAGTTACTCCCGGGGACGAGACGGCTACACCTTC. V is TRBV6-2 or TRBV6-3 and J is TRBJ1-2; D possibly corresponds to TRBD1 (5 bases). Germline V gene sequence: CDR1 MNHEY, CDR2 SVGEGT. CDR3 size: 14 residues. The ends were cut back, 0 bases at V and 8 bases at J, with 13 bases in the middle.

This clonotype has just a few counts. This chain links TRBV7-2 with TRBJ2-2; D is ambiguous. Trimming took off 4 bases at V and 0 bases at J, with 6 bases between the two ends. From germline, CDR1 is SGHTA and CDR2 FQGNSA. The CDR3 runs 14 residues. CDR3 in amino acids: CASSSVPNTGELFF. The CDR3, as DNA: TGTGCCAGCAGCTCGGTACCGAACACCGGGGAGCTGTTTTTT.

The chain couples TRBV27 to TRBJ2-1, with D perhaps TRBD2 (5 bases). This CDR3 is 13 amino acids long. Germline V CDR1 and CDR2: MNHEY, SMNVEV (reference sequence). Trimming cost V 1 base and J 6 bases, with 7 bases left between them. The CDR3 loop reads CASSLWGANEQFF. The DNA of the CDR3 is TGTGCCAGCAGTTTATGGGGAGCCAATGAGCAGTTCTTC.

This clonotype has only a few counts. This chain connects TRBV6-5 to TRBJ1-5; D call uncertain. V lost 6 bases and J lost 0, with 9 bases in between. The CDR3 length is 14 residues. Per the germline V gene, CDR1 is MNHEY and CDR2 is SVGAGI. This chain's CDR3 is CASSTAPSNQPQHF. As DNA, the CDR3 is TGTGCCAGCAGCACGGCTCCTAGCAATCAGCCCCAGCATTTT.

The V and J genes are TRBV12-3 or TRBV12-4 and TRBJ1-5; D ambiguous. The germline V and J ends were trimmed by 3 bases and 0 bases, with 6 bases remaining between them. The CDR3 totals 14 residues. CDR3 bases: TGTGCCAGCAGTTTCGAGTATAGCAATCAGCCCCAGCATTTT. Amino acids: CASSFEYSNQPQHF.

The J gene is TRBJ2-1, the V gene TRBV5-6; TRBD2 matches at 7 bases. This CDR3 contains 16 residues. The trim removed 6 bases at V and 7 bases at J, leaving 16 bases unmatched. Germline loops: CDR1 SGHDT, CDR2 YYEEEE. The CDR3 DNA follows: TGTGCCAGCACCGTACCCGAATCGGGGCGGGGGAATGAGCAGTTCTTC. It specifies CASTVPESGRGNEQFF.

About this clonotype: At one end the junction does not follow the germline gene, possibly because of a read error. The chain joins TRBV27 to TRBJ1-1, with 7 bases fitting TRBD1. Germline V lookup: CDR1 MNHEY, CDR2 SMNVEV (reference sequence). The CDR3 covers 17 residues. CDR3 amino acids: CASRITGEGFVGTEPFF. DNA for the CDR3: TGTGCCAGCAGGATAACAGGGGAGGGGTTCGTCGGCACTGAACCTTTCTTT.

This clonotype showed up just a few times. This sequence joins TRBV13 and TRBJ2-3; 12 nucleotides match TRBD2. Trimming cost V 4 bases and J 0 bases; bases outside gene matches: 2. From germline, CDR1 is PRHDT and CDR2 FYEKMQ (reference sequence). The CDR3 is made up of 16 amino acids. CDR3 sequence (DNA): TGTGCCAGCAGCTGGACTAGCGGGACTAGCACAGATACGCAGTATTTT. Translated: CASSWTSGTSTDTQYF.

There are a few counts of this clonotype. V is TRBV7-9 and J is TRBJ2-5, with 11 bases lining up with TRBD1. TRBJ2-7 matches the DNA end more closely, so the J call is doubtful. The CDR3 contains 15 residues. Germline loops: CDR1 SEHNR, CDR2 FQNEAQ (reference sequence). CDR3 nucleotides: TGTGCCAGCAGCCTTGGACAGGGGGCATCTGCCGAGCAGTACTTC. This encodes CASSLGQGASAEQYF.

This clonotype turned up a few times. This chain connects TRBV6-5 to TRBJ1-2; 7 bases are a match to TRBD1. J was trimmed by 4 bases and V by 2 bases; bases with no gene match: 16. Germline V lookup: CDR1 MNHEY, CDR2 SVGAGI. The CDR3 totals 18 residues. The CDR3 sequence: CASSYRKHRGDMVYGYTF. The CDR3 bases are TGTGCCAGCAGTTACAGAAAACACAGGGGCGACATGGTCTATGGCTACACCTTC.

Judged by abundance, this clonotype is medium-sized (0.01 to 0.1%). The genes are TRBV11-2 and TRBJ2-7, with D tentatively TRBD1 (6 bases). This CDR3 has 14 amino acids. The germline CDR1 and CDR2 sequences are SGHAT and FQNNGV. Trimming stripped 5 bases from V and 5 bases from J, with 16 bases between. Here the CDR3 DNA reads TGTGCCAGCAGCGCCGAATACTCAGGGGACGAGCAGTACTTC. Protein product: CASSAEYSGDEQYF.

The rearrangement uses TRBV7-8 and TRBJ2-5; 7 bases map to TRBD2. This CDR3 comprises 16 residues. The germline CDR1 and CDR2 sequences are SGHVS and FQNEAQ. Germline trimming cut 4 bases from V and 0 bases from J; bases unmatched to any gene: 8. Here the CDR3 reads CASSSRAAGYQETQYF. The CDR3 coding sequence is TGTGCCAGCAGCTCTAGGGCAGCGGGGTACCAAGAGACCCAGTACTTC. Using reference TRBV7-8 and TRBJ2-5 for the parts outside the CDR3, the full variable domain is GAGVSQSPRYKVAKRGQDVALRCDPISGHVSLFWYQQALGQGPEFLTYFQNEAQLDKSGLPSDRFFAERPEGSVSTLKIQRTQQEDSAVYLCASSSRAAGYQETQYFGPGTRLLVL.

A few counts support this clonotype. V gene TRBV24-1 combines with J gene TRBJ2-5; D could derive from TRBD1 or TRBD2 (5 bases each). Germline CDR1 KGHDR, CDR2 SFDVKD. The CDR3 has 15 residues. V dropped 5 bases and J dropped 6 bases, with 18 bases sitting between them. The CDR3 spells CATSALTGDAKTQYF. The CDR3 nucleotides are TGTGCCACCAGTGCCCTAACCGGGGACGCGAAGACCCAGTACTTC.

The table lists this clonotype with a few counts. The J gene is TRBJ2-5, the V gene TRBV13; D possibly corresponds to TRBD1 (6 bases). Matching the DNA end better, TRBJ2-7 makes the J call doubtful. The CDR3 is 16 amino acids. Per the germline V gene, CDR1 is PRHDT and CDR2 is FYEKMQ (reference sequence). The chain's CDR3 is CASSSSDRPPSYEQYF. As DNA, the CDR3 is TGTGCCAGCAGTTCTTCCGACAGGCCCCCTTCCTACGAGCAGTACTTC.

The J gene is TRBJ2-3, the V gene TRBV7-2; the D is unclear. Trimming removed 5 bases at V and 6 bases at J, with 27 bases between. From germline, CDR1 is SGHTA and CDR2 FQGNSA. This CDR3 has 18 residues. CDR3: CASSLATLIFGIVDTQYF. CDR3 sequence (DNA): TGTGCCAGCAGCCTTGCAACATTAATCTTCGGTATAGTGGATACGCAGTATTTT.

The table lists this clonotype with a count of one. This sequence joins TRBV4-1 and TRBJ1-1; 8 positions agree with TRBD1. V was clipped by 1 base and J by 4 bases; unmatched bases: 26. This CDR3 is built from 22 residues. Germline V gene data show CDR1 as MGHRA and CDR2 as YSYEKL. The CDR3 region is CASSQGAVGQVALKTFGTEAFF. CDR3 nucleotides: TGCGCCAGCAGCCAAGGTGCAGTGGGACAGGTGGCGCTTAAGACTTTCGGCACTGAAGCTTTCTTT.

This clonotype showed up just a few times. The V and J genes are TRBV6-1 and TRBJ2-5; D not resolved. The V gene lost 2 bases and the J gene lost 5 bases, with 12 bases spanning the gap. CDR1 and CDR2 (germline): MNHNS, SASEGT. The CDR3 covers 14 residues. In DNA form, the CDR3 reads TGTGCCAGCAGTGAACAAGGTCGGTGGGAGACCCAGTACTTC. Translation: CASSEQGRWETQYF.

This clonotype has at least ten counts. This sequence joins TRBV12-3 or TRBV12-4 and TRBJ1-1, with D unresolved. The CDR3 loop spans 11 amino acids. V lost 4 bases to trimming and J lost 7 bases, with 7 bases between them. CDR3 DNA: TGTGCCAGCAGTTCCGGCGGTGAAGCTTTCTTT. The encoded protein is CASSSGGEAFF.

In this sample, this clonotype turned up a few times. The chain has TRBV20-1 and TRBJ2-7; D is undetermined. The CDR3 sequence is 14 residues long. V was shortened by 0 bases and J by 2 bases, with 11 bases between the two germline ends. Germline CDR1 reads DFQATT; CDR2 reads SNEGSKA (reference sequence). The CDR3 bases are TGCAGTGCTAGAGATGAAGGTAGAGCCTACGAGCAGTACTTC. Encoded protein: CSARDEGRAYEQYF.

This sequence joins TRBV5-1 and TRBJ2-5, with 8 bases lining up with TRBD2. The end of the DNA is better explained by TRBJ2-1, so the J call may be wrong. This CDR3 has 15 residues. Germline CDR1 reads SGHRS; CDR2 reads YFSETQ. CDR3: CASSVAGRVGNEQFF. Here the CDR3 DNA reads TGCGCCAGCAGCGTAGCGGGGAGGGTGGGAAATGAGCAGTTCTTC.

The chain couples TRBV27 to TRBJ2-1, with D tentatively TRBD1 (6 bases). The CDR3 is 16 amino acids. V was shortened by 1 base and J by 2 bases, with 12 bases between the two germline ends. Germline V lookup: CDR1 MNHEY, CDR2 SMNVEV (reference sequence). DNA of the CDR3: TGTGCCAGCAGTTTATGGGAAACAGGGACCTACAATGAGCAGTTCTTC. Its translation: CASSLWETGTYNEQFF.

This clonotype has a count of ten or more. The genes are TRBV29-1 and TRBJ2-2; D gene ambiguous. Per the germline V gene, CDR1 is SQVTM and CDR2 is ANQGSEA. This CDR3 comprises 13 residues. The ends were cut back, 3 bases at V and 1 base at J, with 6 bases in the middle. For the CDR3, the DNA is TGCAGCGTTGACACCCAGAACACCGGGGAGCTGTTTTTT. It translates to CSVDTQNTGELFF.

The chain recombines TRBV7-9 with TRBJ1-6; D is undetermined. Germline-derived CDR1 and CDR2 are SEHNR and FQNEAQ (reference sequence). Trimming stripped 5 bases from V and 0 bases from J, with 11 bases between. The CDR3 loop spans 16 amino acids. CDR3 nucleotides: TGTGCCAGCAGCGACGACGCAAACTCCTATAATTCACCCCTCCACTTT. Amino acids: CASSDDANSYNSPLHF.